This is a list of T cell receptor beta chains from one sample in a study of blood T cell repertoires in COVID-19. The assay was immunoSEQ multiplex PCR, and TCRdb's table has in-frame clones only and misses some. The sample contains 250,000 to 350,000 clones, approximately 86% of which appear only once. Sequenced: peripheral blood. These receptor sequences come from a woman aged 50 to 60 who had recovered from COVID-19. The CDR3 runs from the conserved cysteine through the conserved F or W. D genes are given only for firm matches. Clone sizes are given selectively: once, few, many, or a class where the clone is expanded.

>TRBJ2-7|.|TRBV6-5|TRBD1
CASRDRGGHEQYF
TGTGCCAGCAGAGACAGGGGGGGCCACGAGCAGTACTTC
>TRBJ2-1|once|TRBV10-3|TRBD2
CAISEVLAVGNEQFF
TGTGCCATCAGTGAGGTACTAGCGGTAGGCAATGAGCAGTTCTTC
>TRBJ1-5|.|TRBV7-2|TRBD1
CASSPRPGQGAIGNQPQHF
TGTGCCAGCAGCCCTCGACCGGGACAGGGGGCGATAGGCAATCAGCCCCAGCATTTT
>TRBJ2-7|once|TRBV12-3/TRBV12-4|TRBD1
CASSSTGGWEQYF
TGTGCCAGCAGTTCAACAGGGGGCTGGGAGCAGTACTTC
>TRBJ2-1|.|TRBV2|TRBD2
CASRPSTSGGHNEQFF
TGTGCCAGCAGGCCCTCTACTAGCGGGGGACACAATGAGCAGTTCTTC
>TRBJ2-7|few|TRBV30|.
CAWSAPSPLPYEQYF
TGTGCCTGGAGTGCGCCATCACCTCTACCCTACGAGCAGTACTTC
>TRBJ1-5|.|TRBV7-6|TRBD1
CASSEAIQGGSQPQHF
TGTGCCAGCAGCGAAGCGATCCAGGGGGGAAGTCAGCCCCAGCATTTT
>TRBJ2-1|.|TRBV7-2|TRBD2
CASSLGQGAGGYEQFF
TGTGCCAGCAGCTTAGGTCAGGGCGCGGGGGGCTATGAGCAGTTCTTC
>TRBJ2-4|.|TRBV5-8|.
CASSSGVAKNIQYF
TGTGCCAGCAGCTCCGGGGTGGCCAAAAACATTCAGTACTTC
>TRBJ1-5|.|TRBV30|TRBD1
CAWGTGVNQPQHF
TGTGCCTGGGGTACAGGGGTGAATCAGCCCCAGCATTTT
>TRBJ2-7|.|TRBV6-5|.
CASSYSRLTYEQYF
TGTGCCAGCAGTTACTCGAGACTAACCTACGAGCAGTACTTC
>TRBJ2-7|.|TRBV2|.
CASSVGASISYEQYF
TGTGCCAGCAGTGTGGGGGCGTCTATCTCCTACGAGCAGTACTTC
>TRBJ1-3|.|TRBV2|.
CASSGEARNTIYF
TGTGCCAGCAGTGGTGAGGCGAGAAACACCATATATTTT
>TRBJ2-7|.|TRBV4-3|.
CASSHLSGPGYEQYF
TGCGCCAGCAGCCACCTTAGCGGACCCGGCTACGAGCAGTACTTC
>TRBJ2-7|once|TRBV25-1|TRBD2
CARSSGRAYNEQYF
TGTGCCAGATCTAGCGGGAGGGCCTATAATGAGCAGTACTTC
>TRBJ1-2|.|TRBV5-1|TRBD1
CASSSDRGYGYTF
TGCGCCAGCAGCTCGGACAGGGGGTATGGCTACACCTTC
>TRBJ1-2|.|TRBV5-1|.
CASSLVGEQSGGYTF
TGCGCCAGCAGCTTGGTCGGGGAACAATCCGGTGGCTACACCTTC
>TRBJ1-1|few|TRBV6-5|TRBD1
CASRRTGEEAFF
TGTGCCAGCAGAAGGACAGGGGAAGAAGCTTTCTTT
>TRBJ2-1|.|TRBV6-5|.
CASSYSVGARNEQFF
TGTGCCAGCAGTTACTCGGTAGGGGCGCGTAATGAGCAGTTCTTC
>TRBJ1-2|.|TRBV28|.
CASSLFVRQGGYTF
TGTGCCAGCAGTTTATTTGTCAGGCAGGGAGGCTACACCTTC
>TRBJ2-5|once|TRBV7-2|.
CASSMRWETQYF
TGTGCCAGCAGCATGCGGTGGGAGACCCAGTACTTC
>TRBJ1-1|.|TRBV13|TRBD1
CASSSRTGNTEAFF
TGTGCCAGCAGCTCCAGGACAGGGAACACTGAAGCTTTCTTT
>TRBJ2-7|many|TRBV4-1|TRBD1
CASSQVGTGPYEQYF
TGCGCCAGCAGCCAAGTGGGGACAGGGCCCTACGAGCAGTACTTC
>TRBJ2-1|.|TRBV5-1|TRBD2
CASSLYSGRAIEQFF
TGCGCCAGCAGCTTGTACAGCGGGAGGGCCATTGAGCAGTTCTTC
>TRBJ1-2|.|TRBV7-2|TRBD1
CASSIGTAYGYTF
TGTGCCAGCAGCATCGGGACAGCTTATGGCTACACCTTC
>TRBJ1-3|.|TRBV5-1|TRBD1
CASTQGTGSGNTIYF
TGCGCCAGCACGCAAGGGACAGGTTCTGGAAACACCATATATTTT
>TRBJ1-1|.|TRBV15|.
CATSRDFAGRTEAFF
TGTGCCACCAGCAGAGATTTTGCGGGGAGGACTGAAGCTTTCTTT
>TRBJ1-1|.|TRBV5-4|.
CASSSPGGAKTEAFF
TGTGCCAGCAGCTCCCCCGGGGGGGCGAAGACTGAAGCTTTCTTT
>TRBJ2-7|once|TRBV27|.
CASSLKGRGYEQYF
TGTGCCAGCAGTTTAAAGGGCAGGGGATACGAGCAGTACTTC
>TRBJ1-1|.|TRBV2|TRBD1
CASRQTGSTAEAFF
TGTGCCAGCAGACAGACAGGGTCCACGGCTGAAGCTTTCTTT
>TRBJ2-1|once|TRBV13|.
CASSLGRRYEQFF
TGTGCCAGCAGCTTAGGGCGCCGGTATGAGCAGTTCTTC
>TRBJ2-1|once|TRBV7-3|.
CASSLSGDNEQFF
TGTGCCAGCAGCTTAAGTGGAGACAATGAGCAGTTCTTC
>TRBJ2-4|.|TRBV5-4|TRBD1
CASSSPGQGVKNIQYF
TGTGCCAGCAGCTCCCCGGGACAGGGGGTCAAAAACATTCAGTACTTC
>TRBJ2-7|.|TRBV6-5|.
CASSSSGTPIYEQYF
TGTGCCAGCAGTTCATCCGGGACACCGATCTACGAGCAGTACTTC